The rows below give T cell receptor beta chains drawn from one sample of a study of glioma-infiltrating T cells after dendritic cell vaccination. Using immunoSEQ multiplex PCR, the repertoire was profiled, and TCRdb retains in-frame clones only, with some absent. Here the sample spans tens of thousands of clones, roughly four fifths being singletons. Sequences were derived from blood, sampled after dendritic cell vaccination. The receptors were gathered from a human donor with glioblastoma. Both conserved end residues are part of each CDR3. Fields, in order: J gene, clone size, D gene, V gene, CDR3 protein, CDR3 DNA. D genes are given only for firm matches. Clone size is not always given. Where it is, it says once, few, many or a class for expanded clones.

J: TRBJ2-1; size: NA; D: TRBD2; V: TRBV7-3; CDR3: CASSFTGAGGYNEQFF; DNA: TGTGCCAGCAGCTTTACAGGAGCGGGGGGGTACAATGAGCAGTTCTTC
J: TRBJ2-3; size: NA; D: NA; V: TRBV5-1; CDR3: CASSPVGRGATDTQYF; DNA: TGCGCCAGCAGCCCGGTGGGCCGGGGGGCTACAGATACGCAGTATTTT
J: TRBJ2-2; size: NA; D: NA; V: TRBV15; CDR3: CATSALVAAGELFF; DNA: TGTGCCACCAGTGCCTTGGTGGCGGCTGGGGAGCTGTTTTTT
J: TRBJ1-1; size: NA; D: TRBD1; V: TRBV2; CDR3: CASYIGQGANTEAFF; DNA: TGTGCCAGCTATATAGGACAGGGGGCGAACACTGAAGCTTTCTTT
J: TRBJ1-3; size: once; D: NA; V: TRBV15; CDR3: CATSNRRQVSGNTIYF; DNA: TGTGCCACCAGCAACCGGCGACAGGTCTCTGGAAACACCATATATTTT
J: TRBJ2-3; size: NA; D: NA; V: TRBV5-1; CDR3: CAGRKGTFTDTQYF; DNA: TGCGCCGGGAGAAAAGGGACTTTCACAGATACGCAGTATTTT
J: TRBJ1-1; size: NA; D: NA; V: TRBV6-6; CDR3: CASSPPGGNTEAFF; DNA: TGTGCCAGCAGCCCCCCGGGAGGGAACACTGAAGCTTTCTTT
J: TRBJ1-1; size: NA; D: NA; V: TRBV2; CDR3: CASSGTTAGTEAFF; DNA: TGTGCCAGCAGTGGTACAACCGCGGGCACTGAAGCTTTCTTT
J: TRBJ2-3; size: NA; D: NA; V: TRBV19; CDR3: CASSIGRSDTQYF; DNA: TGTGCCAGTAGTATTGGCCGATCGGATACGCAGTATTTT
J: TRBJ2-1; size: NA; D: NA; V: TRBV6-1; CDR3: CASSLGTGNYNEQFF; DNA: TGTGCCAGCAGTCTCGGAACAGGGAACTACAATGAGCAGTTCTTC
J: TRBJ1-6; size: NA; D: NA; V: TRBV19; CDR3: CASSIQVNSPLHF; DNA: TGTGCCAGTAGTATTCAGGTTAATTCACCCCTCCACTTT
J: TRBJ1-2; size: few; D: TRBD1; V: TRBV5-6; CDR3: CASSLGDSAAVSTF; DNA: TGTGCCAGCAGCTTAGGGGACAGCGCTGCTGTTAGCACCTTC
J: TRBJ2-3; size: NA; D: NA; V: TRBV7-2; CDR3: CASRLGGPTDTQYF; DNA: TGTGCCAGCAGGTTGGGGGGACCCACAGATACGCAGTATTTT
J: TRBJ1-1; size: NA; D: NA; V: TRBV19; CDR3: CASSMEGEAFF; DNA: TGTGCCAGTAGTATGGAGGGTGAAGCTTTCTTT
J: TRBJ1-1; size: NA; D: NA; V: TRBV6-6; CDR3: CASSSPGMNTEAFF; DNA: TGTGCCAGCAGTTCTCCAGGGATGAACACTGAAGCTTTCTTT
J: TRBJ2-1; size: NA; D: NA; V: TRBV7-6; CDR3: CASSLALITDEQFF; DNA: TGTGCCAGCAGCTTAGCACTAATTACGGATGAGCAGTTCTTC
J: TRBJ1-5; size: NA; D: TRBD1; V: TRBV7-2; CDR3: CASSLVGTGVNQPQHF; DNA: TGTGCCAGCAGCTTAGTCGGGACAGGGGTGAATCAGCCCCAGCATTTT
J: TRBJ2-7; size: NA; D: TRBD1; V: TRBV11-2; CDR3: CASSYSATGVGEQYF; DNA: TGTGCCAGCAGCTACAGTGCGACAGGGGTTGGCGAGCAGTACTTC
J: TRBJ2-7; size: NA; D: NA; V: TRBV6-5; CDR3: CASRNRQGTSYEQYF; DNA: TGTGCCAGCAGAAATCGACAAGGAACTTCCTACGAGCAGTACTTC
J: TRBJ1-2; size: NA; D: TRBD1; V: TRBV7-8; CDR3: CASSLAGRGEGYTF; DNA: TGTGCCAGCAGCTTAGCTGGCAGGGGGGAAGGCTACACCTTC
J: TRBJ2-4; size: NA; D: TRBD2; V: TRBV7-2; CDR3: CASSRLTSGGVQYF; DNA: TGTGCCAGCAGCCGGCTGACTAGCGGGGGGGTTCAGTACTTC
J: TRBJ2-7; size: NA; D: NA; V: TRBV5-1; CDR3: CASSPNGGTTYEQYF; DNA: TGCGCCAGCAGCCCAAATGGAGGAACAACCTACGAGCAGTACTTC
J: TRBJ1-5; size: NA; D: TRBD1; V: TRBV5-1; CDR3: CASSSGTGGDQPQHF; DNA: TGCGCCAGCAGCTCCGGGACAGGGGGGGATCAGCCCCAGCATTTT
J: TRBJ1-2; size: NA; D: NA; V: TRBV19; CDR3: CASTPREVWLVYGYTF; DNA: TGTGCCAGTACTCCGCGAGAGGTTTGGCTCGTATATGGCTACACCTTC
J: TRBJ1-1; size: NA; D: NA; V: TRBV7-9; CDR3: CASTTDSPNTEAFF; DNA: TGTGCCAGCACCACGGACAGCCCGAACACTGAAGCTTTCTTT
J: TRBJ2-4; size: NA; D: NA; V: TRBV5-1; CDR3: CASSQGAGAEEVYIQYF; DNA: TGCGCCAGCAGCCAGGGGGCGGGGGCCGAAGAGGTGTACATTCAGTACTTC
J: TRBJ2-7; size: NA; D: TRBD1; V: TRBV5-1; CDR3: CASSSEQGDRDEQYF; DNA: TGCGCCAGCAGCTCCGAGCAGGGGGATAGGGACGAGCAGTACTTC
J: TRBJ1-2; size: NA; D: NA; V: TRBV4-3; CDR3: CASSQDRQGGYTF; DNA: TGCGCCAGCAGCCAAGATCGCCAGGGTGGCTACACCTTC
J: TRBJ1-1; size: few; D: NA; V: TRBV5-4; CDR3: CASSLDKGITEAFF; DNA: TGTGCCAGCAGCTTGGATAAGGGGATCACTGAAGCTTTCTTT
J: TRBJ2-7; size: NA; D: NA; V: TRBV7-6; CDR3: CASSLEGRTYEQYF; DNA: TGTGCCAGCAGCTTAGAAGGCAGGACCTACGAGCAGTACTTC
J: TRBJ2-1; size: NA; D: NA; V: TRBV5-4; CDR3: CASSRVGGSYNEQFF; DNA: TGTGCCAGCAGCCGGGTGGGAGGCTCCTACAATGAGCAGTTCTTC
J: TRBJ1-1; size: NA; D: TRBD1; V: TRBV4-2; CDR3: CASSPRTGQVGTEAFF; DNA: TGTGCCAGCAGCCCTCGGACAGGGCAAGTGGGCACTGAAGCTTTCTTT
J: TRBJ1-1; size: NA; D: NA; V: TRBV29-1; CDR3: CSVSYTEAFF; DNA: TGCAGCGTTTCATACACTGAAGCTTTCTTT
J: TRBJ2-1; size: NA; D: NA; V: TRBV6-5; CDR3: CASSPHSSNEQFF; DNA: TGTGCCAGCAGTCCCCATAGTTCCAATGAGCAGTTCTTC
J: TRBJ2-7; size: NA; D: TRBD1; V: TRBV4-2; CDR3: CASSQMTGNSYEQYF; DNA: TGTGCCAGCAGCCAGATGACAGGGAACTCCTACGAGCAGTACTTC
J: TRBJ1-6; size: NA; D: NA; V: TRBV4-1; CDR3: CASSQQNSPLHF; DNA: TGCGCCAGCAGCCAACAGAATTCACCCCTCCACTTT
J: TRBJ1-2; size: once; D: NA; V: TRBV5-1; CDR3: CASSRSNKQGWDGYTF; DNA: TGCGCCAGCAGCAGAAGTAACAAACAGGGTTGGGATGGCTACACCTTC
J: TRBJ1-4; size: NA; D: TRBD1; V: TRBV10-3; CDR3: CAIRRDRSNEKLFF; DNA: TGTGCCATCAGGAGGGACAGGAGTAATGAAAAACTGTTTTTT
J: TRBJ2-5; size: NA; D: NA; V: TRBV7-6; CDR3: CASSHSAGRIQETQYF; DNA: TGTGCCAGCAGCCATTCGGCAGGGAGGATCCAAGAGACCCAGTACTTC
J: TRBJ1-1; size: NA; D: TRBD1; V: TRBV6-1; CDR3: CASSPRDSRGEAFF; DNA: TGTGCCAGCAGCCCCAGGGACAGCCGGGGGGAAGCTTTCTTT
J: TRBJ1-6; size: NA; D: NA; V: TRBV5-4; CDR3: CASSPDPQGSLHF; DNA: TGTGCCAGCAGCCCGGATCCCCAGGGTTCCCTCCACTTT
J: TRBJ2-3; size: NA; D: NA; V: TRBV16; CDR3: CASSRQGGDTQYF; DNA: TGTGCCAGCAGTCGACAGGGAGGTGATACGCAGTATTTT
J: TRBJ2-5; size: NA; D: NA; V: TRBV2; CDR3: CARNSFREETQYF; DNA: TGTGCCAGAAACTCGTTCAGGGAAGAGACCCAGTACTTC
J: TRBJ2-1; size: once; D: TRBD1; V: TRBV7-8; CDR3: CAGQDNRGDNEQFF; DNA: TGTGCCGGACAAGACAACAGGGGAGACAATGAGCAGTTCTTC
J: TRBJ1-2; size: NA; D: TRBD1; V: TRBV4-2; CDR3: CASSGRTGGDGYTF; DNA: TGTGCCAGCAGCGGCCGGACAGGGGGAGATGGCTACACCTTC
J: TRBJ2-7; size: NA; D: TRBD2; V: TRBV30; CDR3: CAWSVLAGAYEQYF; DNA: TGTGCCTGGAGTGTACTAGCGGGGGCCTACGAGCAGTACTTC
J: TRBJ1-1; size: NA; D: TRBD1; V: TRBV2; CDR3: CASSEARTGKSEAFF; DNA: TGTGCCAGCAGTGAAGCCCGGACAGGAAAGTCTGAAGCTTTCTTT
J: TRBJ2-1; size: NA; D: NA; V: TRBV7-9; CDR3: CASSNSGDEQFF; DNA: TGTGCCAGCAGTAATTCAGGGGATGAGCAGTTCTTC
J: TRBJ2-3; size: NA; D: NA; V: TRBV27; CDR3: CASSSRGGNTQYF; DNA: TGTGCCAGCTCTAGTCGGGGAGGAAATACGCAGTATTTT
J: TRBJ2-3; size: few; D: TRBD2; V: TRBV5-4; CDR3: CASSGRLAGLTDTQYF; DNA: TGTGCCAGCAGCGGCCGACTAGCGGGGCTAACAGATACGCAGTATTTT
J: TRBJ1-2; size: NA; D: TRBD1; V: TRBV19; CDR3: CASSTQGGYGYTF; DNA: TGTGCCAGTAGTACTCAGGGGGGCTATGGCTACACCTTC
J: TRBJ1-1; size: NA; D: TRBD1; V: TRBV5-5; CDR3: CASSHSRGRTEAFF; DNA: TGTGCCAGCAGCCACTCCAGGGGGCGGACTGAAGCTTTCTTT
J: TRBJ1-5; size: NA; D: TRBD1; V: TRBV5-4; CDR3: CASSPGTGGDQPQHF; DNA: TGTGCCAGCAGCCCTGGGACAGGGGGGGACCAGCCCCAGCATTTT
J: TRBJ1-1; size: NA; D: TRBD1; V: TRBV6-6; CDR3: CASSYVEGAMNTEAFF; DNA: TGTGCCAGCAGTTACGTAGAGGGGGCTATGAACACTGAAGCTTTCTTT
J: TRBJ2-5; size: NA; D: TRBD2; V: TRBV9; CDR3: CASSPRTSGGETQYF; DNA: TGTGCCAGCAGCCCCCGGACTAGCGGAGGGGAGACCCAGTACTTC
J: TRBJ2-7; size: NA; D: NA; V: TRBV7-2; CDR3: CASSFREDEQYF; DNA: TGTGCCAGCAGCTTTCGGGAAGACGAGCAGTACTTC
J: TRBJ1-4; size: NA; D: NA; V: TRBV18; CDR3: CASSLIATGNEKLFF; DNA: TGTGCCAGCTCACTTATAGCTACAGGGAATGAAAAACTGTTTTTT